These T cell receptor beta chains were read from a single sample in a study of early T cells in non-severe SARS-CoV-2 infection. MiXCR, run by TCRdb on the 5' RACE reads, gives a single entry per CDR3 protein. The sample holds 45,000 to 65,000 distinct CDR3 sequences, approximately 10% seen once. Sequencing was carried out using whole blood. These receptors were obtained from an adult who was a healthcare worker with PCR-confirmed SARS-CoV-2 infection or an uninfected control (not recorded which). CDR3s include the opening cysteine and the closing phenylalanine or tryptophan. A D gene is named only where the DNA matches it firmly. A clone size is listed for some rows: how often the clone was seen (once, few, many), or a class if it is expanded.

CDR3nt: TGCGCCAGCCATCAGGGGACTAGGAAGCACAATGAGCAGTTCTTC
CDR3aa: CASHQGTRKHNEQFF
abundance: many
d_gene: TRBD2
j_gene: TRBJ2-1
len: 15
v_gene: TRBV4-1

CDR3nt: TGCAGTGCTGGACCGGGACAGGGATATAATTCACCCCTCCACTTT
CDR3aa: CSAGPGQGYNSPLHF
abundance: .
d_gene: TRBD1
j_gene: TRBJ1-6
len: 15
v_gene: TRBV20-1

CDR3nt: TGTGCCAGCAGCCTAGGAGGGACTAGCAACAATGAGCAGTTCTTC
CDR3aa: CASSLGGTSNNEQFF
abundance: many
d_gene: TRBD2
j_gene: TRBJ2-1
len: 15
v_gene: TRBV12-3/TRBV12-4

CDR3nt: TGTGCCAGCAGAAAACCCGGGACGCCGGCTTTCTTT
CDR3aa: CASRKPGTPAFF
abundance: few
d_gene: .
j_gene: TRBJ1-1
len: 12
v_gene: TRBV28

CDR3nt: TGTGCCAGCAGTACCTCGAGTTTTGGCTACACCTTC
CDR3aa: CASSTSSFGYTF
abundance: .
d_gene: .
j_gene: TRBJ1-2
len: 12
v_gene: TRBV2

CDR3nt: TGTGCCAGCAGTGAATTAAGGGGAGCGAACACTGAAGCTTTCTTT
CDR3aa: CASSELRGANTEAFF
abundance: many
d_gene: .
j_gene: TRBJ1-1
len: 15
v_gene: TRBV2

CDR3nt: TGTGCCAGCACCGAGATCGTTCCCGGCTCCTATAATTCACCCCTCCACTTT
CDR3aa: CASTEIVPGSYNSPLHF
abundance: .
d_gene: .
j_gene: TRBJ1-6
len: 17
v_gene: TRBV11-2

CDR3nt: TGTGCCAGCCACGACAGGAGCTCCTACGAGCAGTACTTC
CDR3aa: CASHDRSSYEQYF
abundance: few
d_gene: .
j_gene: TRBJ2-7
len: 13
v_gene: TRBV6-2/TRBV6-3

CDR3nt: TGTGCCAGCAGCCGGGGGACAGATCTCCGAAACACCATATATTTT
CDR3aa: CASSRGTDLRNTIYF
abundance: many
d_gene: TRBD1
j_gene: TRBJ1-3
len: 15
v_gene: TRBV7-9

CDR3nt: TGTGCCAGCAGAGAAAATGTGTTCATGTACGAGCAGTACTTC
CDR3aa: CASRENVFMYEQYF
abundance: many
d_gene: .
j_gene: TRBJ2-7
len: 14
v_gene: TRBV6-5

CDR3nt: TGTGCCAGCAGCTCGTATGGGTATAGCAATCAGCCCCAGCATTTT
CDR3aa: CASSSYGYSNQPQHF
abundance: .
d_gene: .
j_gene: TRBJ1-5
len: 15
v_gene: TRBV5-5

CDR3nt: TGTGCCAGCAGTTACTGGGACAGGGGATATGGCTACACCTTC
CDR3aa: CASSYWDRGYGYTF
abundance: many
d_gene: TRBD1
j_gene: TRBJ1-2
len: 14
v_gene: TRBV6-5

CDR3nt: TGTGCCAGCAGTGAACCGGGACTAGCGGGAGGAGGAGGCTACGAGCAGTACTTC
CDR3aa: CASSEPGLAGGGGYEQYF
abundance: few
d_gene: TRBD2
j_gene: TRBJ2-7
len: 18
v_gene: TRBV6-1

CDR3nt: TGCGCCAGCAGCTTGGGTGGGGCCGAGCAGTACTTC
CDR3aa: CASSLGGAEQYF
abundance: .
d_gene: .
j_gene: TRBJ2-7
len: 12
v_gene: TRBV5-1

CDR3nt: TGTGCCAGCAGTCCCACCTTCCAGTTCGGATATTTT
CDR3aa: CASSPTFQFGYF
abundance: many
d_gene: .
j_gene: TRBJ1-3
len: 12
v_gene: TRBV6-6

CDR3nt: TGTGCCAGCAGCTTTCCAGACCTCTACGAGCAGTACTTC
CDR3aa: CASSFPDLYEQYF
abundance: many
d_gene: .
j_gene: TRBJ2-7
len: 13
v_gene: TRBV5-4

CDR3nt: TGTGCTAGTGGTTCGGGACTCGACCCGGATACGCAGTATTTT
CDR3aa: CASGSGLDPDTQYF
abundance: .
d_gene: .
j_gene: TRBJ2-3
len: 14
v_gene: TRBV12-5

CDR3nt: TGTGCCAGCAGTGAATGGCAGGGCCAAGAGACCCAGTACTTC
CDR3aa: CASSEWQGQETQYF
abundance: many
d_gene: .
j_gene: TRBJ2-5
len: 14
v_gene: TRBV25-1

CDR3nt: TGCGCCAGCAGCCAAGGACGTAGAGGGGGCACAGATACGCAGTATTTT
CDR3aa: CASSQGRRGGTDTQYF
abundance: many
d_gene: .
j_gene: TRBJ2-3
len: 16
v_gene: TRBV4-3

CDR3nt: TGCAGTGCTAGGGAACAGGGGAGGAACATTCAGTACTTC
CDR3aa: CSAREQGRNIQYF
abundance: many
d_gene: .
j_gene: TRBJ2-4
len: 13
v_gene: TRBV20-1

CDR3nt: TGTGCCAGCAGTACCCAAGGAGGAGATACGCAGTATTTT
CDR3aa: CASSTQGGDTQYF
abundance: many
d_gene: .
j_gene: TRBJ2-3
len: 13
v_gene: TRBV7-9

CDR3nt: TGTGCCAGCAGTCTTAAAGCCTCCTACAATGAGCAGTTCTTC
CDR3aa: CASSLKASYNEQFF
abundance: many
d_gene: .
j_gene: TRBJ2-1
len: 14
v_gene: TRBV12-3/TRBV12-4

CDR3nt: TGTGCCAGCAGACGAAAGAAGTTCGATACGCAGTATTTT
CDR3aa: CASRRKKFDTQYF
abundance: .
d_gene: .
j_gene: TRBJ2-3
len: 13
v_gene: TRBV7-9

CDR3nt: TGTGCTAGCAGCCCCGGGACAGGGGTGACGACCCAGTACTTC
CDR3aa: CASSPGTGVTTQYF
abundance: few
d_gene: TRBD1
j_gene: TRBJ2-5
len: 14
v_gene: TRBV7-7

CDR3nt: TGTGCCAGCAGCTGGGCAGGCGGGAACTATGGCTACACCTTC
CDR3aa: CASSWAGGNYGYTF
abundance: few
d_gene: .
j_gene: TRBJ1-2
len: 14
v_gene: TRBV5-4

CDR3nt: TGTGCCAGCAACCAGAGGGCAGGACAAGAGACCCAGTACTTC
CDR3aa: CASNQRAGQETQYF
abundance: many
d_gene: .
j_gene: TRBJ2-5
len: 14
v_gene: TRBV5-6

CDR3nt: TGCGCCAGCAGCCAAGTGGGGGGGAAGACCCAGTACTTC
CDR3aa: CASSQVGGKTQYF
abundance: .
d_gene: TRBD2
j_gene: TRBJ2-5
len: 13
v_gene: TRBV4-3